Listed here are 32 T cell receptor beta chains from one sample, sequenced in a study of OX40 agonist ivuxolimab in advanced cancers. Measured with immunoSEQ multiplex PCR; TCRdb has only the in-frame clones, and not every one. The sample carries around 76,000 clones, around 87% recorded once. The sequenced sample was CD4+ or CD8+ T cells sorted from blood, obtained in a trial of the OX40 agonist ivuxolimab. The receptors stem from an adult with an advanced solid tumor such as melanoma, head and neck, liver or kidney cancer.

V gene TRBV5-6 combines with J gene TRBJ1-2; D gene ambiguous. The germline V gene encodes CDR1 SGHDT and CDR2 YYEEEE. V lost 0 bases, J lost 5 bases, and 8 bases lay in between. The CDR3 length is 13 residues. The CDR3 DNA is TGTGCCAGCAGCTTGGGAACCTTGTATGGCTACACCTTC. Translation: CASSLGTLYGYTF. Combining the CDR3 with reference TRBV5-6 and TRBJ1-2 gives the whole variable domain DAGVTQSPTHLIKTRGQQVTLRCSPKSGHDTVSWYQQALGQGPQFIFQYYEEEERQRGNFPDRFSGHQFPNYSSELNVNALLLGDSALYLCASSLGTLYGYTFGSGTRLTVV.

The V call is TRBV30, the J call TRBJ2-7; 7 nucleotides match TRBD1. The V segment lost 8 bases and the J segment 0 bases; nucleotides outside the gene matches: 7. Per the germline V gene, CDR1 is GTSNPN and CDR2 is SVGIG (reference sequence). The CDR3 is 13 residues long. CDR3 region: CASRQGASYEQYF. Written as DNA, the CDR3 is TGTGCCAGTAGACAGGGAGCCTCCTACGAGCAGTACTTC.

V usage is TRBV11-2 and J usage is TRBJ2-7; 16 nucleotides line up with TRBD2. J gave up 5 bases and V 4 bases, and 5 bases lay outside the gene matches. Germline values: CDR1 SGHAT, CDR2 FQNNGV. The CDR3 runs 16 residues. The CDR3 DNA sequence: TGTGCCAGCAGCTCGGGACTAGCGGGAGGGCGAAACGAGCAGTACTTC. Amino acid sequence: CASSSGLAGGRNEQYF. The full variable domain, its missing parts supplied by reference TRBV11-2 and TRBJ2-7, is EAGVAQSPRYKIIEKRQSVAFWCNPISGHATLYWYQQILGQGPKLLIQFQNNGVVDDSQLPKDRFSAERLKGVDSTLKIQPAKLEDSAVYLCASSSGLAGGRNEQYFGPGTRLTVT.

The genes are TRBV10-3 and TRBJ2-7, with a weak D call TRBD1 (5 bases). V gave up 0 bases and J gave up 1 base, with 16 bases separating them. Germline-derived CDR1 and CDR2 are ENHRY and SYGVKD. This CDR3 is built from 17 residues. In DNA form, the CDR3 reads TGTGCCATCAGTGAGTCGTTTGTCAGGGTAAGATCCTACGAGCAGTACTTC. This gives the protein CAISESFVRVRSYEQYF.

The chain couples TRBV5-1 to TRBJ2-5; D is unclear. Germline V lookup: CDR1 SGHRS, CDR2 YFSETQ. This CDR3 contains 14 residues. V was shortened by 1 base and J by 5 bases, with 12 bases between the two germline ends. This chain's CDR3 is CASSLLDPAETQYF. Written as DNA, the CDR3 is TGCGCCAGCAGCTTGTTAGACCCCGCCGAGACCCAGTACTTC.

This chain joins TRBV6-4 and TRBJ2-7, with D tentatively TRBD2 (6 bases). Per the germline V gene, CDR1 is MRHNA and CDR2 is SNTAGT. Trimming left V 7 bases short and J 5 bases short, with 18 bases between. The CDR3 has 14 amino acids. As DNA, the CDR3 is TGTGCCAGCAATAGGAGGGACTGGGGCGACGAGCAGTACTTC. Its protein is CASNRRDWGDEQYF.

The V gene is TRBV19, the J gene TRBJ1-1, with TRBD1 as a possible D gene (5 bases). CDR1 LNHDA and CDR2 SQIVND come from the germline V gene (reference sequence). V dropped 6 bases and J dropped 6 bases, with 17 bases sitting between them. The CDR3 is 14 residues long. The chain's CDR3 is CASRPLWGNSEAFF. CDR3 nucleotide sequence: TGTGCCAGTAGACCTCTTTGGGGGAATTCTGAAGCTTTCTTT. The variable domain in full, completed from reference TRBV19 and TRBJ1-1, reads DGGITQSPKYLFRKEGQNVTLSCEQNLNHDAMYWYRQDPGQGLRLIYYSQIVNDFQKGDIAEGYSVSREKKESFPLTVTSAQKNPTAFYLCASRPLWGNSEAFFGQGTRLTVV.

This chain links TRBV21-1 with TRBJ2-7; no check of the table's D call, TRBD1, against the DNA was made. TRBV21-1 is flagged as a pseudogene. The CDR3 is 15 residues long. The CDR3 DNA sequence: TGTGCCAGCAGCAGTGGGACAGGGGCCCACCCCGAGCAGTACTTC. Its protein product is CASSSGTGAHPEQYF.

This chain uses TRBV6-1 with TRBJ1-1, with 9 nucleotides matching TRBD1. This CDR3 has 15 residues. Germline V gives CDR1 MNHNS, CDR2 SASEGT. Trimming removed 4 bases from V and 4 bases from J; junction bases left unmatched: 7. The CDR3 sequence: CASSAAGTGSTEAFF. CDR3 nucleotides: TGTGCCAGCAGTGCCGCCGGGACAGGGAGCACTGAAGCTTTCTTT.

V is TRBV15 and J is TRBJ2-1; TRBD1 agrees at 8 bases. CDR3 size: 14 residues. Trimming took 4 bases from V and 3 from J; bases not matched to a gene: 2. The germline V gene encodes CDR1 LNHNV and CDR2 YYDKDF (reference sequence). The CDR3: CATSTGGVYNEQFF. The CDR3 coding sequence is TGTGCCACCAGCACAGGGGGCGTCTACAATGAGCAGTTCTTC.

The CDR3 reads CASEQETQYF. The DNA for the CDR3 is TGTGCCAGCGAACAAGAGACCCAGTACTTC. This chain connects TRBV2 to TRBJ2-5; D gene ambiguous. Between the trimmed V and J ends, which lost 8 bases and 2 bases, there was a span of 3 bases. CDR3 length: 10 residues. The germline V gene has CDR1 SNHLY and CDR2 FYNNEI.

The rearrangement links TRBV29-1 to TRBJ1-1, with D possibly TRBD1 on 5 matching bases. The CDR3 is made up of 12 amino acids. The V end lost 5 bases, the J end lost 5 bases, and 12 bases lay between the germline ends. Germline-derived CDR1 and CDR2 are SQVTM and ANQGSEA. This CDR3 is CSVRDWVTEAFF. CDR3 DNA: TGCAGCGTTCGGGACTGGGTAACTGAAGCTTTCTTT.

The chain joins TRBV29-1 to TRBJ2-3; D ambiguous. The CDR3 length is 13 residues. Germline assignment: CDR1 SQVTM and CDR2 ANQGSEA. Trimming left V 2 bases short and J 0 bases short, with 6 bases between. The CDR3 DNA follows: TGCAGCGTTGAATCAGGTAGCACAGATACGCAGTATTTT. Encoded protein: CSVESGSTDTQYF.

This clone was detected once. The CDR3 loop reads CASSGVLGQLKNTEAFF. As DNA, the CDR3 is TGTGCCAGCAGTGGTGTCCTGGGACAGCTCAAGAACACTGAAGCTTTCTTT. The chain combines TRBV2 with TRBJ1-1, with TRBD1 matching 7 bases. The CDR3 totals 17 residues. J lost 1 base, V lost 4 bases, and 12 bases had no gene match. Looked up from germline, CDR1 is SNHLY and CDR2 is FYNNEI.

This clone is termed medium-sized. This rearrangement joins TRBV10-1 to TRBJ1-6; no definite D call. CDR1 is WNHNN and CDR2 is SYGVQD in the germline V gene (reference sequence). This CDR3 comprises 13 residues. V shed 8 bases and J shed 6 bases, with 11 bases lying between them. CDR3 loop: CASAGSLNSPLHF. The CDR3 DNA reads TGCGCCAGCGCGGGCAGTCTTAATTCACCCCTCCACTTT.

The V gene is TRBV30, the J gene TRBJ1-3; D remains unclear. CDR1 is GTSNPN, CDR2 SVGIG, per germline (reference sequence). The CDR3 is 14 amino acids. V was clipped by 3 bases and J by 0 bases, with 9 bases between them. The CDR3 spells CAWSLGSSGNTIYF. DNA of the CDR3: TGTGCCTGGAGCTTGGGGAGCTCTGGAAACACCATATATTTT.

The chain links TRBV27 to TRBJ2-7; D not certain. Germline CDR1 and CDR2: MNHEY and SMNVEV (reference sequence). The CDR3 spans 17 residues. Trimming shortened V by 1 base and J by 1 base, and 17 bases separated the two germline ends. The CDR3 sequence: CASSLFHPVSGSYEQYF. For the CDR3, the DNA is TGTGCCAGCAGTTTATTTCACCCGGTTTCCGGGTCCTACGAGCAGTACTTC.

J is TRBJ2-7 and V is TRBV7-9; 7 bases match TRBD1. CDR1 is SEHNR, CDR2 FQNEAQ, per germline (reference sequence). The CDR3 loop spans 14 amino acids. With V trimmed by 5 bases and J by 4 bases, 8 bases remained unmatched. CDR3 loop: CASSTTDRTYEQYF. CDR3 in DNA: TGTGCCAGCAGCACCACGGACAGGACTTACGAGCAGTACTTC.

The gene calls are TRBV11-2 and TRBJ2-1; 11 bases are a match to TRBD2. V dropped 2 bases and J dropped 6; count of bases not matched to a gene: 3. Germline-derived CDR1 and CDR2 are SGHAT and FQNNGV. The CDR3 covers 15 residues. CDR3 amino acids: CASSLRLAGINEQFF. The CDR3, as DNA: TGTGCCAGCAGCTTACGACTAGCGGGGATCAATGAGCAGTTCTTC.

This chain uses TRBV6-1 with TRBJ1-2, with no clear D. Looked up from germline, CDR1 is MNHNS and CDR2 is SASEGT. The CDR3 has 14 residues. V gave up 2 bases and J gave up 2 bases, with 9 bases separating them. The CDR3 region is CASSEIGGNYGYTF. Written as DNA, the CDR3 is TGTGCCAGCAGTGAAATAGGAGGGAACTATGGCTACACCTTC.

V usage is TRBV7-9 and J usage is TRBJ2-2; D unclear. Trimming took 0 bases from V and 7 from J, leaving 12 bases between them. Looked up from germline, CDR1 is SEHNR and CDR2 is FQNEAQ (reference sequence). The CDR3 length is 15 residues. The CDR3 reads CASSLAPRRVGELFF. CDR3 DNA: TGTGCCAGCAGCTTAGCGCCTAGAAGGGTCGGGGAGCTGTTTTTT.

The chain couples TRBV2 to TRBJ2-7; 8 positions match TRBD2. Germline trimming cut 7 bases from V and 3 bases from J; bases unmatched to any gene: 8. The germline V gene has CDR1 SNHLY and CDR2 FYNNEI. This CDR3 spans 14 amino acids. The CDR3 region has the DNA TGTGCCAGCATGAGGGGACTAGGGGGCTACGAGCAGTACTTC. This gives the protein CASMRGLGGYEQYF.

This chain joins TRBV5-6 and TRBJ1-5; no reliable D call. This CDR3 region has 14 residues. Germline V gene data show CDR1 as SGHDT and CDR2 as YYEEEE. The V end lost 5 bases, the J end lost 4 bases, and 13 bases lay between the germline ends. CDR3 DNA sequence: TGTGCCAGCAGTTCCTCCGGGCGGAATCAGCCCCAGCATTTT. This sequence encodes CASSSSGRNQPQHF.

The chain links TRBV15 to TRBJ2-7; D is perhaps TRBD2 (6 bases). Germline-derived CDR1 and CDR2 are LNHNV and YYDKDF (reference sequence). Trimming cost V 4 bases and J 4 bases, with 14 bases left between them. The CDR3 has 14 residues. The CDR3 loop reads CATSNLARPYEQYF. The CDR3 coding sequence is TGTGCCACCAGCAACCTAGCGAGGCCGTACGAGCAGTACTTC.

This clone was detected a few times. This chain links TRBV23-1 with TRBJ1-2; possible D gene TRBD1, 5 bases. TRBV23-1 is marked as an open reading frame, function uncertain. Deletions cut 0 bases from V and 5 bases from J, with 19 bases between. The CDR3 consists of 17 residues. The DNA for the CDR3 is TGCGCCAGCAGTCAATCGTTGATAGGTTCGGGGCGGTATGGCTACACCTTC. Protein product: CASSQSLIGSGRYGYTF.

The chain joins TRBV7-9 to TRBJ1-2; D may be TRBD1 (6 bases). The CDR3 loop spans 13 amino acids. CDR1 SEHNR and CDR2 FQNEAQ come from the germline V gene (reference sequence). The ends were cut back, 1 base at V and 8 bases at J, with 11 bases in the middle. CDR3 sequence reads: CASSLGSGEGYTF. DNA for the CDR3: TGTGCCAGCAGCTTAGGTTCAGGGGAAGGCTACACCTTC.

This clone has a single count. The CDR3 region has the DNA TGCGCCAGCAGCCAAACCCCAGGGGGCGATGACACTGAAGCTTTCTTT. Protein: CASSQTPGGDDTEAFF. The V and J genes are TRBV5-1 and TRBJ1-1; 8 bases are shared with TRBD1. The CDR3 runs to 16 residues. Germline loops: CDR1 SGHRS, CDR2 YFSETQ. V shed 4 bases and J 3 bases; nucleotides not matched to a gene: 11.

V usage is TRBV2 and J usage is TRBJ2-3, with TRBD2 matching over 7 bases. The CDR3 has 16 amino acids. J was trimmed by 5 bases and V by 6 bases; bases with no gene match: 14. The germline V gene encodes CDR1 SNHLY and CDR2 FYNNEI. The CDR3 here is CASSPGAGRGEDTQYF. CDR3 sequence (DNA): TGTGCCAGCAGCCCCGGAGCGGGACGAGGGGAAGATACGCAGTATTTT.

CDR3 region: CASSRGTGGGADTQYF. CDR3 in DNA: TGTGCCAGCAGCCGAGGGACAGGGGGTGGGGCAGATACGCAGTATTTT. V and J are TRBV13 and TRBJ2-3; 11 bases are shared with TRBD1. This CDR3 comprises 16 residues. From germline, CDR1 is PRHDT and CDR2 FYEKMQ (reference sequence). Trimming cost V 5 bases and J 4 bases; bases outside gene matches: 8.

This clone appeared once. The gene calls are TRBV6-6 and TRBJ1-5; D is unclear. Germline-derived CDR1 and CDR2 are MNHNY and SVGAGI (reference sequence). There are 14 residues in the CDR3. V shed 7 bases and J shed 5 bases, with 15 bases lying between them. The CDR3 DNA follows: TGTGCCAGCAACATGCGGGCGACCGATCAGCCCCAGCATTTT. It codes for CASNMRATDQPQHF.

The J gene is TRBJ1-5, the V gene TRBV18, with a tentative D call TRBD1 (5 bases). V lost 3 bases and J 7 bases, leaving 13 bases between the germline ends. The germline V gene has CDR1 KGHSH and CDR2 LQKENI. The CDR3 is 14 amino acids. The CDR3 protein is CASSPGRGGQPQHF. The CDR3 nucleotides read TGTGCCAGCTCACCGGGGAGGGGAGGACAGCCCCAGCATTTT.

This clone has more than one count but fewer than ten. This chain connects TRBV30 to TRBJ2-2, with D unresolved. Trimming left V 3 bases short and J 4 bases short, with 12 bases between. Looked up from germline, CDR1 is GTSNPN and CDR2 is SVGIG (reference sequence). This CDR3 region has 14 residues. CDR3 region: CAWRRMGITGELFF. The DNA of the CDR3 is TGTGCCTGGAGAAGGATGGGGATCACCGGGGAGCTGTTTTTT.